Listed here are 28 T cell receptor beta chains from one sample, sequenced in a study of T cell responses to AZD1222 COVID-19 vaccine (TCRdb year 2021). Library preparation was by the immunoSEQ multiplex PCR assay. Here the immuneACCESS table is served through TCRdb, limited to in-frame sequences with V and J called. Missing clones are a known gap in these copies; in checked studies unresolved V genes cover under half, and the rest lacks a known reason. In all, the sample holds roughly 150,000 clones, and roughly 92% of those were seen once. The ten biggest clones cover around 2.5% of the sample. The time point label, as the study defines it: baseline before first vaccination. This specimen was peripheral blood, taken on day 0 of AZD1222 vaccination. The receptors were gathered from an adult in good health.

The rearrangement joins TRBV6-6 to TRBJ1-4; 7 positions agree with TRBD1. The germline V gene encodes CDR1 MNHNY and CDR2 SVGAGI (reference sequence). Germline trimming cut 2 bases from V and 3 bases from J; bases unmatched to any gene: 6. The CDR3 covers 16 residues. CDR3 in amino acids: CASSYVGGRANEKLFF. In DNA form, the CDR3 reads TGTGCCAGCAGTTACGTAGGGGGCCGGGCTAATGAAAAACTGTTTTTT.

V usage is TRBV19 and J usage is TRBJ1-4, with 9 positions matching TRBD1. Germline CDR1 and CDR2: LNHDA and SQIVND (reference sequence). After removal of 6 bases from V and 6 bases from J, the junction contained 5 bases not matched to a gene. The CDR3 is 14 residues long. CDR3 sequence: CASRGQGWYEKLFF. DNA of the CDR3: TGTGCCAGTAGAGGACAGGGGTGGTATGAAAAACTGTTTTTT. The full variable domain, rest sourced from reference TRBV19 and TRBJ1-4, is DGGITQSPKYLFRKEGQNVTLSCEQNLNHDAMYWYRQDPGQGLRLIYYSQIVNDFQKGDIAEGYSVSREKKESFPLTVTSAQKNPTAFYLCASRGQGWYEKLFFGSGTQLSVL.

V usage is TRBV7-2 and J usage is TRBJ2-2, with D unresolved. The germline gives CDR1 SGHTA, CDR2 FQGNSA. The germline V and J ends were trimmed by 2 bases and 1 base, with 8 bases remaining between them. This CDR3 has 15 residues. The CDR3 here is CASSLSPGNTGELFF. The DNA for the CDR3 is TGTGCCAGCAGCTTAAGTCCCGGGAACACCGGGGAGCTGTTTTTT.

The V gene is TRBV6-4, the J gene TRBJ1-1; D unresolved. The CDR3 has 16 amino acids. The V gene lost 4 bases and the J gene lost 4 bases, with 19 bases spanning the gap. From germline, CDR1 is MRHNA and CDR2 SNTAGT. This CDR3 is CASSGGIRESGTEAFF. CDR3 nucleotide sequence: TGTGCCAGCAGTGGGGGTATTCGGGAAAGTGGCACTGAAGCTTTCTTT.

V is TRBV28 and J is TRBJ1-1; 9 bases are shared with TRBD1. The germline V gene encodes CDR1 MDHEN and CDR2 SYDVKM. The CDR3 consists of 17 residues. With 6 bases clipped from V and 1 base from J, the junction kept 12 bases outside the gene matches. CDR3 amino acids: CASSQRGQGMENTEAFF. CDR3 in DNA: TGTGCCAGCAGCCAACGAGGACAGGGGATGGAGAACACTGAAGCTTTCTTT.

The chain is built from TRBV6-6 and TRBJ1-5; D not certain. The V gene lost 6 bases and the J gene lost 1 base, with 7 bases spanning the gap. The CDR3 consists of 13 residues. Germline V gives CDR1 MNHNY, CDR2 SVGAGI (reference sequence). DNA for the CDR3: TGTGCCAGCAGCTCCCACAGCAATCAGCCCCAGCATTTT. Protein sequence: CASSSHSNQPQHF.

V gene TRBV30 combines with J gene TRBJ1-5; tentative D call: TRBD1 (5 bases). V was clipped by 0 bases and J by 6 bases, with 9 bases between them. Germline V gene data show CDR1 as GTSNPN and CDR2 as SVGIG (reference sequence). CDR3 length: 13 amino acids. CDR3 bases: TGTGCCTGGAGTGTTGGGGGGGTTCAGCCCCAGCATTTT. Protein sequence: CAWSVGGVQPQHF.

CDR3 nucleotides: TGTGCCAGCAGTTCCGAATTTCTTTACGAGCAGTACTTC. Encoded protein: CASSSEFLYEQYF. The chain uses TRBV28 and TRBJ2-7, with D hard to call. Trimming stripped 4 bases from V and 4 bases from J, with 11 bases between. This CDR3 contains 13 residues. Germline loops: CDR1 MDHEN, CDR2 SYDVKM.

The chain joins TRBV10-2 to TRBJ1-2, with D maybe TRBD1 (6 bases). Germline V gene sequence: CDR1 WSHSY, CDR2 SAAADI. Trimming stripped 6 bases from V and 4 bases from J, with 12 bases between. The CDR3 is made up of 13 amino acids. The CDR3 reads CASSPGQSYGYTF. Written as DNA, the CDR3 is TGCGCCAGCAGCCCGGGACAAAGCTATGGCTACACCTTC.

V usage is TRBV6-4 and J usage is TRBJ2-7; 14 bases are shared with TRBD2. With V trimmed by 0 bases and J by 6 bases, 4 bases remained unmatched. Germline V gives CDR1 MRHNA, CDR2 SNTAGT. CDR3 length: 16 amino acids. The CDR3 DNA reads TGTGCCAGCAGTGACTCGACTAGCGGGAGGGAGGGCGAGCAGTACTTC. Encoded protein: CASSDSTSGREGEQYF.

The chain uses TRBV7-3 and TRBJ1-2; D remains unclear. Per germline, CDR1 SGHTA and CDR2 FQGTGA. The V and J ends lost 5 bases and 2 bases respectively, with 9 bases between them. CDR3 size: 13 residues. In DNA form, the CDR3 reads TGTGCCAGCAGCCCAGCGGAGAACTATGGCTACACCTTC. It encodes CASSPAENYGYTF.

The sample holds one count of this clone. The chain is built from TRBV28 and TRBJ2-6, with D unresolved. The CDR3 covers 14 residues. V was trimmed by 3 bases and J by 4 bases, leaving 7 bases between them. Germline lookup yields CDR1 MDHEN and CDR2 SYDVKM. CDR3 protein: CASSLVKGANVLTF. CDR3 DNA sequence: TGTGCCAGCAGTTTGGTGAAGGGGGCCAACGTCCTGACTTTC. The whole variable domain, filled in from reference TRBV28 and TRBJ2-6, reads DVKVTQSSRYLVKRTGEKVFLECVQDMDHENMFWYRQDPGLGLRLIYFSYDVKMKEKGDIPEGYSVSREKKERFSLILESASTNQTSMYLCASSLVKGANVLTFGAGSRLTVL.

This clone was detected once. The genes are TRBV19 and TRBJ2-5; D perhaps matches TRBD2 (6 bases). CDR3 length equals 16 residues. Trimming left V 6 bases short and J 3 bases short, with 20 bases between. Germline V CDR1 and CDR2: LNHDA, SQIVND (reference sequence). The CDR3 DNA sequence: TGTGCCAGTAGCGGCGGGGCACGAGGGCGGGAAGAGACCCAGTACTTC. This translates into CASSGGARGREETQYF.

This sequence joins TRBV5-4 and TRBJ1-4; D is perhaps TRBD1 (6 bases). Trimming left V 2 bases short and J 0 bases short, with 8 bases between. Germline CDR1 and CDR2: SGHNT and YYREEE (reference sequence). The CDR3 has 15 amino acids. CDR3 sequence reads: CASSLQGATNEKLFF. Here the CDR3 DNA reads TGTGCCAGCAGCTTACAGGGTGCAACTAATGAAAAACTGTTTTTT.

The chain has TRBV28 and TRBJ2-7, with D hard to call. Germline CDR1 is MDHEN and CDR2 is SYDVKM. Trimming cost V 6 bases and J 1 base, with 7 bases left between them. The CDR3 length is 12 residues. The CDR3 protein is CASSPGSYEQYF. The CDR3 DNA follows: TGTGCCAGCAGCCCCGGGTCCTACGAGCAGTACTTC.

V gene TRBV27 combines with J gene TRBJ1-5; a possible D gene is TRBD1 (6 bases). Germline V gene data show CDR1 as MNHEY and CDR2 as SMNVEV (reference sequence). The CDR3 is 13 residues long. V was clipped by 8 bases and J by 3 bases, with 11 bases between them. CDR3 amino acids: CASQGQNNQPQHF. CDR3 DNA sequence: TGTGCCAGCCAAGGACAGAACAATCAGCCCCAGCATTTT.

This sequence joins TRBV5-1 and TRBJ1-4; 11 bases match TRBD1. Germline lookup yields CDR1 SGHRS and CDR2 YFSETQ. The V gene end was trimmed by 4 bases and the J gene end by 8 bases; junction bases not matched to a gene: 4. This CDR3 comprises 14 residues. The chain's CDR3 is CASSLDRGREKLFF. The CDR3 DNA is TGCGCCAGCAGCCTGGACAGGGGGCGAGAAAAACTGTTTTTT.

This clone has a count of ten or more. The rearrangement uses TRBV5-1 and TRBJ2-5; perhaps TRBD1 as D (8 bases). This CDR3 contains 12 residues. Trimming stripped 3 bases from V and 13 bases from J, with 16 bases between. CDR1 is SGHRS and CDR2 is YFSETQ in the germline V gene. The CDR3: CASSSAGDRWYF. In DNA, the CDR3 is TGCGCCAGCAGCTCCGCGGGGGACAGGTGGTACTTC.

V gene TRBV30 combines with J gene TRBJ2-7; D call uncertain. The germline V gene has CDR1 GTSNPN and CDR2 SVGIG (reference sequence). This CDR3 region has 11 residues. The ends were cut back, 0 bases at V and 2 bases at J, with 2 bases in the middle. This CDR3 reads CAWSVTYEQYF. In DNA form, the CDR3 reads TGTGCCTGGAGTGTTACCTACGAGCAGTACTTC.

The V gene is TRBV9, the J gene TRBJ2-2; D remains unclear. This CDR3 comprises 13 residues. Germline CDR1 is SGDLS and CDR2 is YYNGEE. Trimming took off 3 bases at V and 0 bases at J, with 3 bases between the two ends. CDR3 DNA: TGTGCCAGCAGCGCGTCGAACACCGGGGAGCTGTTTTTT. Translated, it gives CASSASNTGELFF.

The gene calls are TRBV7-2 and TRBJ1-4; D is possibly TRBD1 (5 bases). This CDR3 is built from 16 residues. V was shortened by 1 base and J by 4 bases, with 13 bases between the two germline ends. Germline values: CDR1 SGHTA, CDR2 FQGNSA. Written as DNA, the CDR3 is TGTGCCAGCAGCTTAGGGTTCGGCGGGGGTAATGAAAAACTGTTTTTT. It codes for CASSLGFGGGNEKLFF.

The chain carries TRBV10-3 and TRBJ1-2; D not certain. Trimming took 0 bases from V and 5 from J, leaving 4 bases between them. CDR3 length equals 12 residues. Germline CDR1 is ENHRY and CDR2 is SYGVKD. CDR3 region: CAISESAYGYTF. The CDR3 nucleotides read TGTGCCATCAGTGAGTCCGCTTATGGCTACACCTTC.

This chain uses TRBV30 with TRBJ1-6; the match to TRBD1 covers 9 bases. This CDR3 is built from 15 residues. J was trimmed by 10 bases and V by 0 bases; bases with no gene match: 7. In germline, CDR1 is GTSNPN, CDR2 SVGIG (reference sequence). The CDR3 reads CAWSVRGQGRSPLHF. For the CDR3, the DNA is TGTGCCTGGAGTGTACGGGGACAGGGAAGGTCACCCCTCCACTTT.

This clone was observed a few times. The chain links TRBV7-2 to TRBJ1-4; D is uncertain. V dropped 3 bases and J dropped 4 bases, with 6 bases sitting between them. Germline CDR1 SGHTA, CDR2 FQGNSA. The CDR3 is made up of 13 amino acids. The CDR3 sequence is CASSFWGNEKLFF. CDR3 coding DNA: TGTGCCAGCAGCTTTTGGGGTAATGAAAAACTGTTTTTT.

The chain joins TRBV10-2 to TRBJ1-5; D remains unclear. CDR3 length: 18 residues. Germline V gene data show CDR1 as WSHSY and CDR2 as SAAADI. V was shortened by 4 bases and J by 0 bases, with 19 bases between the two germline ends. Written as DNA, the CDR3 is TGCGCCAGCAGTGTGGTGAGGCAGGCCATGTATAGCAATCAGCCCCAGCATTTT. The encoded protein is CASSVVRQAMYSNQPQHF.

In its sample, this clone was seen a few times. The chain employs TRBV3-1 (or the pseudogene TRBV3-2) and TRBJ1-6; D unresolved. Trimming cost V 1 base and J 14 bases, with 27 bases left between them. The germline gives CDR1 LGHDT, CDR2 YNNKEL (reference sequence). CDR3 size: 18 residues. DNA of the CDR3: TGTGCCAGCAGCCAAGGATCTCGCGCACTGAGAATAGGTCTGACCCTCCACTTT. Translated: CASSQGSRALRIGLTLHF.

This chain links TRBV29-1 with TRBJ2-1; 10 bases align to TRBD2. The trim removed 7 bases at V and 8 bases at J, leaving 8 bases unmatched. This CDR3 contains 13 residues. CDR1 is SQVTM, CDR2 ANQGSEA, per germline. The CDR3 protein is CSAGGSGRYEQFF. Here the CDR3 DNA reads TGCAGCGCCGGAGGTAGCGGGAGGTATGAGCAGTTCTTC.

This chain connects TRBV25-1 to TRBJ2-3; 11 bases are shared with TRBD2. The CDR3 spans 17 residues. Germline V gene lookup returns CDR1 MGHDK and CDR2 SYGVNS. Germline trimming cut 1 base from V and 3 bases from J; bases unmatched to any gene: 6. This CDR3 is CASSESLAGGFTDTQYF. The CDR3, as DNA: TGTGCCAGCAGTGAATCGCTAGCGGGAGGTTTTACAGATACGCAGTATTTT.